These 16 T cell receptor beta chains were sequenced from one sample in a study of CD8+ T cells in alopecia areata. Treatment described: oral pan-JAK inhibitor, 5-10 mg twice daily. In each case, RNA was isolated and then reverse transcribed into cDNA as the sequencing template. This table comes from immunoSEQ multiplex PCR, and its TCRdb copy is limited to in-frame clones, with some not included. The sample yields some 200,000 clones, 60% to 70% seen once. This specimen was CD4+ T cells sorted from blood, taken at week 4, from a patient treated with tofacitinib. Receptor source: a human donor with alopecia areata.

This clone is a singleton in its sample. The chain recombines TRBV15 with TRBJ1-1; 7 bases align to TRBD1. The junction had 7 bases not matched to a gene; V was cut back by 4 bases and J by 8 bases. This CDR3 has 13 residues. Germline CDR1 is LNHNV and CDR2 is YYDKDF (reference sequence). This chain's CDR3 is CATSTWGQTEAFF. CDR3 nucleotide sequence: TGTGCCACCAGCACCTGGGGACAGACGGAAGCTTTCTTT.

V and J are TRBV10-3 and TRBJ2-7, with D possibly matching TRBD2 (6 bases). The CDR3 consists of 14 residues. V lost 6 bases and J lost 5, with 17 bases in between. The germline CDR1 and CDR2 sequences are ENHRY and SYGVKD. The CDR3 DNA follows: TGTGCCATCAGAGAACGTGGGGGGTTGGACGAGCAGTACTTC. It codes for CAIRERGGLDEQYF.

The chain employs TRBV30 and TRBJ1-1; 8 bases map to TRBD1. This CDR3 contains 13 residues. The trim removed 5 bases at V and 2 bases at J, leaving 4 bases unmatched. The germline V gene encodes CDR1 GTSNPN and CDR2 SVGIG (reference sequence). The CDR3 here is CAWGDRSNTEAFF. The CDR3 DNA sequence: TGTGCCTGGGGGGACAGGTCAAACACTGAAGCTTTCTTT.

A single count supports this clone. CDR3 protein: CASSVGPGGAYEQYF. Here the CDR3 DNA reads TGTGCCAGCAGCGTAGGGCCGGGGGGCGCCTACGAGCAGTACTTC. This chain joins TRBV9 and TRBJ2-7; tentatively, D is TRBD2 (7 bases). V lost 0 bases to trimming and J lost 2 bases, with 12 bases between them. This CDR3 is built from 15 residues. Germline V lookup: CDR1 SGDLS, CDR2 YYNGEE.

The table lists this clone with a few counts. The chain links TRBV29-1 to TRBJ1-5; TRBD1 matches at 7 bases. The V and J ends lost 6 bases and 3 bases, in that order; junction bases with no gene match: 5. CDR1 and CDR2 (germline): SQVTM, ANQGSEA. This CDR3 spans 13 amino acids. CDR3 DNA: TGCAGCGTGCAACAGGGGTCCAATCAGCCCCAGCATTTT. This sequence encodes CSVQQGSNQPQHF.

Concerning this clone: This sample also contains other DNA sequences that code for the same CDR3. This rearrangement joins TRBV7-2 to TRBJ2-1; D gene uncertain. The CDR3 loop spans 13 amino acids. Looked up from germline, CDR1 is SGHTA and CDR2 is FQGNSA. Trimming stripped 2 bases from V and 0 bases from J, with 2 bases between. CDR3 sequence: CASSLSSYNEQFF. In DNA form, the CDR3 reads TGTGCCAGCAGCTTAAGCTCCTACAATGAGCAGTTCTTC.

This chain uses TRBV9 with TRBJ2-5, with D possibly being TRBD2 (7 bases). The CDR3 extends over 15 amino acids. The ends were cut back, 6 bases at V and 2 bases at J, with 17 bases in the middle. CDR1 SGDLS and CDR2 YYNGEE come from the germline V gene. CDR3 bases: TGTGCCAGCACCCCCGGGCGGGGGCCGCAAGAGACCCAGTACTTC. Its translation is CASTPGRGPQETQYF.

The chain recombines TRBV19 with TRBJ2-1; D is unclear. The germline V gene has CDR1 LNHDA and CDR2 SQIVND (reference sequence). This CDR3 has 13 amino acids. Trimming removed 4 bases from V and 9 bases from J, with 13 bases in between. Here the CDR3 DNA reads TGTGCCAGTAGTAAGCAACCGGGCCTTGAGCAGTTCTTC. Translation gives CASSKQPGLEQFF.

This chain connects TRBV5-1 to TRBJ2-5; TRBD1 might be the D (5 bases). The CDR3 extends over 14 amino acids. Germline V lookup: CDR1 SGHRS, CDR2 YFSETQ. The V end was cut by 0 bases, the J end by 4 bases, with 10 bases between. The CDR3 here is CASSLARAGETQYF. The CDR3 DNA reads as TGCGCCAGCAGCTTGGCCAGGGCAGGAGAGACCCAGTACTTC.

The chain is built from TRBV30 and TRBJ1-1; the D is unclear. This CDR3 has 12 amino acids. The V gene's germline CDR1 is GTSNPN and CDR2 SVGIG (reference sequence). Trimming took 0 bases from V and 3 from J, leaving 5 bases between them. The CDR3 region has the DNA TGTGCCTGGAGTGTCCGGGACACTGAAGCTTTCTTT. As protein: CAWSVRDTEAFF.

This clone was found a few times. The chain employs TRBV4-1 and TRBJ1-1, with D possibly being TRBD1 (5 bases). The CDR3 spans 13 residues. Germline V lookup: CDR1 MGHRA, CDR2 YSYEKL. V lost 2 bases and J 4 bases, leaving 8 bases between the germline ends. The DNA for the CDR3 is TGCGCCAGCAGCCAACTAGGGGCCACTGAAGCTTTCTTT. Protein sequence: CASSQLGATEAFF.

The gene calls are TRBV30 and TRBJ2-5; a weak D match, TRBD1 (6 bases). This CDR3 region has 13 residues. V shed 3 bases and J shed 3 bases, with 11 bases lying between them. From germline, CDR1 is GTSNPN and CDR2 SVGIG (reference sequence). The CDR3 sequence: CAWSLGTKETQYF. Written as DNA, the CDR3 is TGTGCCTGGAGCCTGGGGACAAAAGAGACCCAGTACTTC.

The chain recombines TRBV5-1 with TRBJ2-2, with 7 positions matching TRBD1. The CDR3 extends over 13 amino acids. V lost 4 bases to trimming and J lost 7 bases; unmatched junction nucleotides: 4. Germline V gene lookup returns CDR1 SGHRS and CDR2 YFSETQ. This CDR3 reads CASSINRGGELFF. DNA for the CDR3: TGCGCCAGCAGCATAAACAGGGGCGGGGAGCTGTTTTTT.

In nucleotides, the CDR3 is TGTGCCAGCAGCTTGGACAAGGACACTGAAGCTTTCTTT. Translating it yields CASSLDKDTEAFF. The chain recombines TRBV7-9 with TRBJ1-1, with D possibly matching TRBD1 (5 bases). V was trimmed by 3 bases and J by 3 bases, leaving 8 bases between them. The CDR3 is made up of 13 amino acids. In germline, CDR1 is SEHNR, CDR2 FQNEAQ (reference sequence). Supplemented by reference TRBV7-9 and TRBJ1-1, the full variable domain reads DTGVSQNPRHKITKRGQNVTFRCDPISEHNRLYWYRQTLGQGPEFLTYFQNEAQLEKSRLLSDRFSAERPKGSFSTLEIQRTEQGDSAMYLCASSLDKDTEAFFGQGTRLTVV.

The chain uses TRBV30 and TRBJ1-6, with no clear D. Germline CDR1 reads GTSNPN; CDR2 reads SVGIG (reference sequence). The CDR3 is made up of 17 amino acids. V lost 4 bases to trimming and J lost 5 bases, with 21 bases between them. The DNA for the CDR3 is TGTGCCTGGACCCGCACCCATCGATTGGCCCATAATTCACCCCTCCACTTT. Protein product: CAWTRTHRLAHNSPLHF.

V gene TRBV11-2 combines with J gene TRBJ1-4; the D is unclear. The CDR3 covers 14 residues. V was trimmed by 5 bases and J by 0 bases, leaving 7 bases between them. The germline V gene encodes CDR1 SGHAT and CDR2 FQNNGV. The CDR3 is CASSVTPTNEKLFF. In DNA, the CDR3 is TGTGCCAGCAGCGTCACCCCAACTAATGAAAAACTGTTTTTT.